A single TCR beta chain is shown here with its context. Its cognate antigen is unknown. This specimen belongs to a study of OX40 agonist ivuxolimab in advanced cancers. Study at large: While on treatment, patients had intravenous ivuxolimab at 0.01 to 10 mg/kg every 2 weeks. Eligibility rules accepted prior anti-PD-1, anti-PD-L1 or anti-CTLA-4 therapy, and 40% to 50% had some. General observations from the study: Relative to CD4+, CD8+ T cells held more expanded clones on average. CD4+ and CD8+ blood T cells expanded clonally by week 6 at 0.1 to 3.0 mg/kg.

Profiled with immunoSEQ multiplex PCR; TCRdb holds only in-frame clones, not every one. The profile covers more than 65,000 clones, with around 84% appearing a single time and about 1% taken by the ten largest. This specimen was CD4+ or CD8+ T cells sorted from blood, taken in a trial of the OX40 agonist ivuxolimab. The receptor comes from an adult with an advanced solid tumor such as melanoma, head and neck, liver or kidney cancer.

This chain's CDR3 is CASSREDILNEKLFF. CDR3 in DNA: TGTGCCAGCAGTAGAGAGGATATACTAAATGAAAAACTGTTTTTT. The V gene is TRBV2, the J gene TRBJ1-4, with no clear D. This CDR3 contains 15 residues. In germline, CDR1 is SNHLY, CDR2 FYNNEI. V was cut by 5 bases and J by 5 bases, with 15 bases left in between.